The text below deals with one TCR beta chain. Its antigen target is currently unknown. No much larger clone is present one base from it, and per-base qualities are unavailable. The data were taken from a study of blood T cell repertoires in COVID-19 (dated by TCRdb to 2019 to 2021). With regard to the full study: Samples from collaborators originated in the United States, Italy and Spain and spanned both the acute and convalescent phases of COVID-19. The material from the prospective study consisted of cDNA or gDNA derived from T cells, B-cell-depleted T cells, or PBMCs. Deeply sampled blood TCRbeta repertoires from subjects exposed to, actively infected with, or recovered from COVID-19 were included in the dataset. The repertoires were made available in a free public database intended to serve as a resource for research on the immune response to SARS-CoV-2. Samples were obtained from the ongoing ImmuneRACE study (first 160 participants) and from approximately 1,200 subjects provided by 6 global collaborators. Sample metadata almost always included a de-identified subject ID, COVID-19 status, age in years and sex. Where available, HLA class I and class II types were taken from metadata supplied by the sample provider and were not determined by assay-based typing.

TCRbeta CDR3 regions were amplified from genomic DNA using the immunoSEQ Assay, a bias-controlled multiplex PCR. In the authors' own workflow: Within the assay, amplification of reference gene primers was used to estimate how many nucleated cells each sample contained. Sequence reads were collapsed and filtered to measure the absolute abundance of every unique TCRbeta CDR3 rearrangement. Productive Simpson clonality was computed per sample as the square root of Simpson's diversity index over productive rearrangements. TCRdb limited this immuneACCESS table to in-frame rearrangements with V and J called. A share of clones is missing; checked studies link under half to unresolved V genes, and the rest is unexplained. Clone size and the V and J calls come from that table; the DNA yielded D and trimming. This sample gives 250,000 to 350,000 clones in total; more than 65% of them show up just once. The leading ten clones occupy 15% to 19% of the sample.

In Seattle, one collaborating source enrolled patients while the infection was active and tracked those patients longitudinally over the course of disease. The collaborating institutions used their own protocols to collect whole blood in K2EDTA tubes. For TCRbeta analysis, collaborators shipped samples as frozen whole blood, isolated PBMCs, or DNA extracted from either of those sample types. Study-wide conclusions, independent of this receptor: Clinical and demographic metadata were provided uncurated, with the amount varying by source and participant.

Reading from cysteine to phenylalanine, the CDR3 counts 13 amino acids. The CDR3 DNA has 39 bases and is translated from base 1. Trimming at the junction amounts to 12 bases on V and 2 bases on J, and the germline ends lie 15 bases apart. In the germline V gene, CDR1 corresponds to KGHDR and CDR2 to SFDVKD. The TCR sequence derives from a person aged 65-85 years with COVID-19, enrolled during active disease. The V gene is TRBV24-1 and the J gene is TRBJ1-2; a weak D assignment points to TRBD1 (5 bases agree). The sample was peripheral blood. The CDR3 reads as follows: CAAQRAGNYGYTF. The DNA reads TGTGCCGCCCAGCGGGCAGGGAACTATGGCTACACCTTC.